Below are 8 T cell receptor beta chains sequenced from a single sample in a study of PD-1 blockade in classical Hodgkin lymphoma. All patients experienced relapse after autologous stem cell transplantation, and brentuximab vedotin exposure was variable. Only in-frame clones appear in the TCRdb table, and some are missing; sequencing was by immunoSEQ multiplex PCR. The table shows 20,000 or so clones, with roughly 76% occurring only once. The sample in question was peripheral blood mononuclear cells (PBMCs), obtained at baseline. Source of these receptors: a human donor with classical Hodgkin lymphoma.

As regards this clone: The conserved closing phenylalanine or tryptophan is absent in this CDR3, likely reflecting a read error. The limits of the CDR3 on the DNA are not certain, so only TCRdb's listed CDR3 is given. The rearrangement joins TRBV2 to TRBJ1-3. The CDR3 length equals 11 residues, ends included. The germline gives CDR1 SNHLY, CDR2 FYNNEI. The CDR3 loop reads CASSVWRSISL.

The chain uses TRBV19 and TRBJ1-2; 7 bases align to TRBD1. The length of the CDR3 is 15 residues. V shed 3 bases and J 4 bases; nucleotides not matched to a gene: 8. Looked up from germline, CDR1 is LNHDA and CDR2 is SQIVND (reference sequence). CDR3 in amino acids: CASSMRQGGAYGYTF. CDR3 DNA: TGTGCCAGTAGTATGAGGCAGGGGGGAGCCTATGGCTACACCTTC.

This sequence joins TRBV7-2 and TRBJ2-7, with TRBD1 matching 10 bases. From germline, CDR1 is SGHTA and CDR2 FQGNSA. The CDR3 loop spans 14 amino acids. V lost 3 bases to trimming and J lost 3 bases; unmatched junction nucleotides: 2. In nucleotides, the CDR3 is TGTGCCAGCAGCTTCGGACAGGGGGGCTACGAGCAGTACTTC. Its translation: CASSFGQGGYEQYF.

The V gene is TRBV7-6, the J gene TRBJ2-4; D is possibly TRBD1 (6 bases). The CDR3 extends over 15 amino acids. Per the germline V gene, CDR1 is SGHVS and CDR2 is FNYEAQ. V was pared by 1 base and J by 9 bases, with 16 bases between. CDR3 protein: CASSLGMDRIGIQYF. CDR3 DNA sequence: TGTGCCAGCAGCTTAGGGATGGACAGAATTGGCATTCAGTACTTC. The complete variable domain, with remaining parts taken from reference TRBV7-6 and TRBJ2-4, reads GAGVSQSPRYKVTKRGQDVALRCDPISGHVSLYWYRQALGQGPEFLTYFNYEAQQDKSGLPNDRFSAERPEGSISTLTIQRTEQRDSAMYRCASSLGMDRIGIQYFGAGTRLSVL.

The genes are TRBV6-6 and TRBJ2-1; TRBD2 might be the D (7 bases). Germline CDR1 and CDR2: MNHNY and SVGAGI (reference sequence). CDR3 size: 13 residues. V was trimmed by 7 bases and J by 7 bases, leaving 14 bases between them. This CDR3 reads CASNRGALNEQFF. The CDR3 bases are TGTGCCAGCAACCGGGGGGCCCTAAATGAGCAGTTCTTC.

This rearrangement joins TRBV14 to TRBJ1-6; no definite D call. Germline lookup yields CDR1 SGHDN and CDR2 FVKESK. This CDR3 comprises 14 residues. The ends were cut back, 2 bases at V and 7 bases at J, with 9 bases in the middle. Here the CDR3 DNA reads TGTGCCAGCAGCCAAACGGCGTGGAATTCACCCCTCCACTTT. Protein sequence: CASSQTAWNSPLHF.

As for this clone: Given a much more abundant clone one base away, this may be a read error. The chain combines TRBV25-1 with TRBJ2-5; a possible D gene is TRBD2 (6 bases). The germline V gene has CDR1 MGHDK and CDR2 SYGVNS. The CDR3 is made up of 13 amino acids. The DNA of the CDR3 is TGTGCCAGCAGTCTAGCGTCTCAAGGGACCCAGTACTTC. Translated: CASSLASQGTQYF.

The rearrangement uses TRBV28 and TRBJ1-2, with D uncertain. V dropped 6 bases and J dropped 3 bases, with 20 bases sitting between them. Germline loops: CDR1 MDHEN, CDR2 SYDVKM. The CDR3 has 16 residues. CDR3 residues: CASSPSHSARHYGYTF. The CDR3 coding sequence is TGTGCCAGCAGCCCCTCCCATTCGGCTAGACACTATGGCTACACCTTC.